This T cell receptor (beta chain) was identified during a study of blood T cell repertoires in COVID-19. In germline, CDR1 is SEHNR, CDR2 FQNEAQ (reference sequence). Trimming took off 5 bases at V and 7 bases at J, with 14 bases between the two ends. The CDR3 is 13 residues long. The repertoire was sequenced with immunoSEQ multiplex PCR; TCRdb's copy has only in-frame clones and lacks some. The sample has almost 250,000 clones; around 86% are singletons. The receptor's source is a woman aged 55-75 years who had recovered from COVID-19. The material sequenced was peripheral blood. The chain employs TRBV7-9 and TRBJ1-1; D call uncertain. The CDR3 region is CASSQEEGDEAFF. In DNA, the CDR3 is TGTGCCAGCAGCCAAGAAGAGGGTGATGAAGCTTTCTTT.